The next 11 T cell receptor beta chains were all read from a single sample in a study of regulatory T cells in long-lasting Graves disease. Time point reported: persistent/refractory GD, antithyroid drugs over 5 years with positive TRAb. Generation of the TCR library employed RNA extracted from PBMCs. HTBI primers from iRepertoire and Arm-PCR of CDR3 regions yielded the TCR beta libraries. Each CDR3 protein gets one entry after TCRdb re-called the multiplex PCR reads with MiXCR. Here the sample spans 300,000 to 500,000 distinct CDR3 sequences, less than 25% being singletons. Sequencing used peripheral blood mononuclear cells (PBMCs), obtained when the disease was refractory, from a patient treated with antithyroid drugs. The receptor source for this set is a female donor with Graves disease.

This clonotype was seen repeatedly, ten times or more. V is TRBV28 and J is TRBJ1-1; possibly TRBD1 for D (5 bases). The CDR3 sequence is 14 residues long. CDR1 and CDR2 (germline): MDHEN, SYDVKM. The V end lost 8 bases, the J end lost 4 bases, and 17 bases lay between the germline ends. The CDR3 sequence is CASSRGGDVTEAFF. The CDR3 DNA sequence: TGTGCCAGCTCCCGCGGAGGGGATGTCACTGAAGCTTTCTTT.

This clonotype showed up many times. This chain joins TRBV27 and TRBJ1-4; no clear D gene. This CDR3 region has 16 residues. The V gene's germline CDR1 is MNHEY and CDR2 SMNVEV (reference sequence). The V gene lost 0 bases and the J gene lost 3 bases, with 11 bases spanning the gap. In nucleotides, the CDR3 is TGTGCCAGCAGTTTATCGCGGGTTCGGGCTAATGAAAAACTGTTTTTT. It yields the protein CASSLSRVRANEKLFF.

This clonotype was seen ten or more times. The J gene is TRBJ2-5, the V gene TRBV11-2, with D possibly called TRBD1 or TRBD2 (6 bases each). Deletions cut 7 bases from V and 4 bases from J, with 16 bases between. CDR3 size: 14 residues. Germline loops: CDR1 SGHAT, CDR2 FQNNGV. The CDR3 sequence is CASTSRGLGETQYF. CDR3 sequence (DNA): TGTGCCAGCACCAGTCGGGGGCTTGGAGAGACCCAGTACTTC. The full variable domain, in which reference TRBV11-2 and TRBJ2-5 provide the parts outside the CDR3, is EAGVAQSPRYKIIEKRQSVAFWCNPISGHATLYWYQQILGQGPKLLIQFQNNGVVDDSQLPKDRFSAERLKGVDSTLKIQPAKLEDSAVYLCASTSRGLGETQYFGPGTRLLVL.

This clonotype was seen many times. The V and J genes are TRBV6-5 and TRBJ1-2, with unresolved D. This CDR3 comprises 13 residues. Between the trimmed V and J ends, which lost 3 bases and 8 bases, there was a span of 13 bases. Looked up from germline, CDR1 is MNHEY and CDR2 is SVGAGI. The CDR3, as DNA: TGTGCCAGCAGTTATGGGGTCTCGGAGGGCTACACCTTC. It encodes CASSYGVSEGYTF.

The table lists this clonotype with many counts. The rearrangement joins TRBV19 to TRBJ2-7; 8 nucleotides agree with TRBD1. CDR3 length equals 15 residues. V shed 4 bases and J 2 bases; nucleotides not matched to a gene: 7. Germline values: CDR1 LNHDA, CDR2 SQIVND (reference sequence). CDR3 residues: CASSTGQGRTYEQYF. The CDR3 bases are TGTGCCAGTAGTACCGGACAGGGACGGACCTACGAGCAGTACTTC.

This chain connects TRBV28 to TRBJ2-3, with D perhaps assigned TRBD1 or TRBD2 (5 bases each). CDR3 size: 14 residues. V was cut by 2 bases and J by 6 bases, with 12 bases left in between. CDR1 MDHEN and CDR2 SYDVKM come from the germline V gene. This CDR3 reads CASSLGGPADTQYF. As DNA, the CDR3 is TGTGCCAGCAGTTTAGGGGGACCAGCGGATACGCAGTATTTT.

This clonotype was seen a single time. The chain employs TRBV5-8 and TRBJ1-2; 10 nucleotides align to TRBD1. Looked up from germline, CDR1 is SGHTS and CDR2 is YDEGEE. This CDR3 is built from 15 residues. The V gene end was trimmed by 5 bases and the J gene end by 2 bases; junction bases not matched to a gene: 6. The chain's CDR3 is CASRRGQGENYGYTF. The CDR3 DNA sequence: TGTGCCAGCAGGCGCGGACAGGGGGAAAACTATGGCTACACCTTC.

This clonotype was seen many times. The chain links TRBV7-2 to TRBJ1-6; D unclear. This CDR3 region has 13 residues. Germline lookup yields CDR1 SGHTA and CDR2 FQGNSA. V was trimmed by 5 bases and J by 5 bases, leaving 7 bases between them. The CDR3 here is CASSRHNNSPLHF. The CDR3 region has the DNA TGTGCCAGCAGCCGTCACAATAATTCACCCCTCCACTTT.

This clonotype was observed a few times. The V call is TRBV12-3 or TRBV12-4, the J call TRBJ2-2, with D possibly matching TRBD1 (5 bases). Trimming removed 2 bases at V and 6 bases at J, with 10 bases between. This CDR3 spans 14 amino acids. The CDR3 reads CASSLISGPGELFF. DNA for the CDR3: TGTGCCAGCAGTTTAATTTCAGGGCCCGGGGAGCTGTTTTTT.

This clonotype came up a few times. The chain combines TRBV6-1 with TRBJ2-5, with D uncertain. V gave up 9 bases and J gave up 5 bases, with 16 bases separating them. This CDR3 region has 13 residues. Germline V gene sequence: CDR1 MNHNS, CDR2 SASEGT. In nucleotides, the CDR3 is TGTGCCAGTTACCGGGCCCGGCGGGAGACCCAGTACTTC. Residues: CASYRARRETQYF.

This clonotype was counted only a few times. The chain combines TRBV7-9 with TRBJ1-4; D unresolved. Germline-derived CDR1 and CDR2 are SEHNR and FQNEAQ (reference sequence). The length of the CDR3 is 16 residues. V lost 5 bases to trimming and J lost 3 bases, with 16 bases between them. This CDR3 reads CASSPTMSEANEKLFF. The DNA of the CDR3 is TGTGCCAGCAGCCCGACAATGTCAGAAGCTAATGAAAAACTGTTTTTT.